This T cell receptor (beta chain) was identified during a study of blood T cell repertoires in COVID-19. Overall study context: PBMCs, B-cell-depleted T cells, or T cells provided the cDNA or gDNA that made up the material.

Authors' analysis steps: Reference gene primer amplification gave nucleated cell count estimates. Here immunoSEQ multiplex PCR was the method, and the copy in TCRdb shows in-frame clones only, minus some. V, J and clone size were drawn from that table, and D and trimming were deduced from the DNA. The sample has 380,000 or so clones; more than 75% are singletons. Trimming took off 3 bases at V and 5 bases at J, with 14 bases between the two ends. CDR1 and CDR2 (germline): SGHRS, YFSETQ. The CDR3 sequence is 14 residues long. Participant ages covered about 18 to 89 years across about two dozen US areas. Recovered Cohort 3 donors showed two negative PCRs, clearance, or symptom resolution. Only one count was recorded for this clone.

J is TRBJ2-5 and V is TRBV5-1; possibly TRBD2 for D (5 bases). The sample comprised PBMCs or T cells enriched from blood (not recorded which). This TCR was sampled from a man between 25 and 39 years old who had recovered from COVID-19. The CDR3 DNA reads as TGCGCCAGCAGCTCGGCCGGTCGGAGGGAGACCCAGTACTTC. Translated: CASSSAGRRETQYF.